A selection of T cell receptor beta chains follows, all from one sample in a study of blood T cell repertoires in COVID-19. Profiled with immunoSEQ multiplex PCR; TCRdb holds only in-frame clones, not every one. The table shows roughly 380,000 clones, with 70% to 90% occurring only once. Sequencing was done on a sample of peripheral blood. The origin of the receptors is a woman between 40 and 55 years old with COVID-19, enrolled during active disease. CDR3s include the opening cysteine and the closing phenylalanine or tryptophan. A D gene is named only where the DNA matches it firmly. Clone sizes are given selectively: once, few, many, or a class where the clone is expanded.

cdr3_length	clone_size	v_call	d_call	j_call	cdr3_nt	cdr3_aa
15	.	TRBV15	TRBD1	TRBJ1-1	TGTGCCACCAGCAGAGAGGGGGACAGGGCATCTGAAGCTTTCTTT	CATSREGDRASEAFF
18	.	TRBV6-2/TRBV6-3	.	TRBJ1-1	TGTGCCAGCAGTTACTACTCCAAAAAAGGGGCCTGGAACACTGAAGCTTTCTTT	CASSYYSKKGAWNTEAFF
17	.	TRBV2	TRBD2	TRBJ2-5	TGTGCCAGCAGTCCGTGGACTAGCGGGAGGGCGATTGAGACCCAGTACTTC	CASSPWTSGRAIETQYF
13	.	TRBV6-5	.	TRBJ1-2	TGTGCCAGCAGTTACTCGACAGCCTATGGCTACACCTTC	CASSYSTAYGYTF
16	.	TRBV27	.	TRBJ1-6	TGTGCCAGCAGTTTGCTAGGGGGACGTTATAATTCACCCCTCCACTTT	CASSLLGGRYNSPLHF
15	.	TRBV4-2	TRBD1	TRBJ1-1	TGTGCCAGCAGCCAAGAAGAGGGACAGGGTCGGCGGGCTTTCTTT	CASSQEEGQGRRAFF
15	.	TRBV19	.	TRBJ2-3	TGTGCCAGTAGTATGCAGGGATCTAGCACAGATACGCAGTATTTT	CASSMQGSSTDTQYF
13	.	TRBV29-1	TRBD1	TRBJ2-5	TGCAGCGTTGGGGGGACAGCGTCCGAGACCCAGTACTTC	CSVGGTASETQYF
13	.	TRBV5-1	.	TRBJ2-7	TGCGCCAGCAGCCAAACAGGGGCGGGGGAGCAGTACTTC	CASSQTGAGEQYF
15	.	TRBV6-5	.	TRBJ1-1	TGTGCCAGCAGCGCTTTTATTACGGGGAACACTGAAGCTTTCTTT	CASSAFITGNTEAFF
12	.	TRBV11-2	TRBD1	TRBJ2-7	TGTGCCAGCAGCCCAGGGGGCTCCGAGCAGTACTTC	CASSPGGSEQYF
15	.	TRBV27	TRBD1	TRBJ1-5	TGTGCCAGCGGACGGACAGGGGCGCAGAATCAGCCCCAGCATTTT	CASGRTGAQNQPQHF
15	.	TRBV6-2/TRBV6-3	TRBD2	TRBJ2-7	TGTGCCAGCAGTTCCAGCGGGGAGATCTTATACGAGCAGTACTTC	CASSSSGEILYEQYF
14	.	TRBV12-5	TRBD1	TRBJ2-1	TGTGCTAGTGGTTCAGGGGGCTGGTTCGATGAGCAGTTCTTC	CASGSGGWFDEQFF
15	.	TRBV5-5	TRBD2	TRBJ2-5	TGTGCCAGCAGCTTATCAGCGGGGGATCGTGAGACCCAGTACTTC	CASSLSAGDRETQYF
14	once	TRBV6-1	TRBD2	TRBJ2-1	TGTGCCAGCAGCCCGGGACTAGCTTACAATGAGCAGTTCTTC	CASSPGLAYNEQFF
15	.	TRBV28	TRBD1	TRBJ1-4	TGTGCCAGCAGAAACAGGGGGCTTACCAATGAAAAACTGTTTTTT	CASRNRGLTNEKLFF
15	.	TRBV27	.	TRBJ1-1	TGTGCCAGCAGTTTCCAGGCGATAAAGAACACTGAAGCTTTCTTT	CASSFQAIKNTEAFF
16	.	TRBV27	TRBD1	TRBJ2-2	TGTGCCAGCAGCATGGCCCCGACAGGGTATTCCGGGGAGCTGTTTTTT	CASSMAPTGYSGELFF
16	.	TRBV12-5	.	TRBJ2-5	TGTGCTAGTGGTTTGGGTCGAACCGCCGCGAGGGAGACCCAGTACTTC	CASGLGRTAARETQYF
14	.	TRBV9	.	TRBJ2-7	TGTGCCAGCAGCTTGGGGCAGGGTTTAGACGAGCAGTACTTC	CASSLGQGLDEQYF
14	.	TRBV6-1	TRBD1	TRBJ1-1	TGTGCCAGCAGCGAAGCGGGAACAGGGGTTGAAGCTTTCTTT	CASSEAGTGVEAFF
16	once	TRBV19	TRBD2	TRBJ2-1	TGTGCCAGTAGTCCGCAGGTGGCGGGAGGGGTCAATGAGCAGTTCTTC	CASSPQVAGGVNEQFF
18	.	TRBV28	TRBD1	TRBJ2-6	TGTGCCAGCAGTTCCACCGGGACAGGGGCAGGCGGGGCCAACGTCCTGACTTTC	CASSSTGTGAGGANVLTF
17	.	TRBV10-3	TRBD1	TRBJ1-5	TGTGCCATCAGTGACCCGGACAGGGGGGACTTATGGCAGCCCCAGCATTTT	CAISDPDRGDLWQPQHF
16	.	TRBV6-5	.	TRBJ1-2	TGTGCCAGCAGTTACTGGGGCAGGGTGTATAACTATGGCTACACCTTC	CASSYWGRVYNYGYTF
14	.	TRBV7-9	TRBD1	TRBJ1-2	TGTGCCAGCAGCTTGGGAACAGGGGGCGGGGGCTACACCTTC	CASSLGTGGGGYTF
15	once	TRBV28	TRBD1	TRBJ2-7	TGTGCCAGCAGCCGCCAGGGGGCTGGCACCTACGAGCAGTACTTC	CASSRQGAGTYEQYF
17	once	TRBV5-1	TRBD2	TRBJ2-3	TGCGCCAGCAGCTTGGAACTAGCGGGAGGGCCGGGAGATACGCAGTATTTT	CASSLELAGGPGDTQYF
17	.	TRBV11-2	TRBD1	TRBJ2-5	TGTGCCAGCAGCTTAGTTGGGGACAGGGGGCGCCGGGAGACCCAGTACTTC	CASSLVGDRGRRETQYF
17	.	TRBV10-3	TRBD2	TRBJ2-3	TGTGCCATCAGTGGGGGTACTAGCGGGGGGCCTCGTGGTACGCAGTATTTT	CAISGGTSGGPRGTQYF
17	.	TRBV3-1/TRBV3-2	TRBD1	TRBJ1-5	TGTGCCAGCAGCCAAGCTTCGACCGGGACAGGGGAACAGCCCCAGCATTTT	CASSQASTGTGEQPQHF
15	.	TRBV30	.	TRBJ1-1	TGTGCCTGGAAAGTTCCAGGGACTCGGGGCACTGAAGCTTTCTTT	CAWKVPGTRGTEAFF
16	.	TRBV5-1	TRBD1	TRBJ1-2	TGCGCCAGCAGCTTACAACCGGGACAGGAACTCAGGGGCTACACCTTC	CASSLQPGQELRGYTF
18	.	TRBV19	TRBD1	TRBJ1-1	TGTGCCAGTAGTGGGCATTTGTGGACAGGGACTGGGGACACTGAAGCTTTCTTT	CASSGHLWTGTGDTEAFF
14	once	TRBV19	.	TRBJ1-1	TGTGCCAGTACCCCTAACCCCCCGTACACTGAAGCTTTCTTT	CASTPNPPYTEAFF
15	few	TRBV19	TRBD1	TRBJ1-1	TGTGCCAGTAGTATTACAGGGGGGGTTGGTGGTGAAGCTTTCTTT	CASSITGGVGGEAFF
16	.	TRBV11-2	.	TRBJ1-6	TGTGCCAGCAGCCGATACCCCGACAGACTTTATTCACCCCTCCACTTT	CASSRYPDRLYSPLHF
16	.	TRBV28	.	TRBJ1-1	TGTGCCAGCAGCACCCCCCGGGCGGGGGAAAACACTGAAGCTTTCTTT	CASSTPRAGENTEAFF
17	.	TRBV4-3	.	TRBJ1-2	TGCGCCAGCAGCCAAGATTTCCCCGGGGGTCGGAACTATGGCTACACCTTC	CASSQDFPGGRNYGYTF
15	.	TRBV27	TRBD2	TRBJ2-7	TGTGCCAGCAGTTCCGCCCGGGGGGTCCGCTACGAGCAGTACTTC	CASSSARGVRYEQYF
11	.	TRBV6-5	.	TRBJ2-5	TGTGCCAGCAGTAGTGTGAGGACCCAGTACTTC	CASSSVRTQYF
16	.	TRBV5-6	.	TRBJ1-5	TGTGCCAGCAGCTCCACGTCGGGGTATCGCAATCAGCCCCAGCATTTT	CASSSTSGYRNQPQHF
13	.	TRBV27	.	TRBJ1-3	TGTGCCAGCGTCACGAGCTCTGGAAACACCATATATTTT	CASVTSSGNTIYF
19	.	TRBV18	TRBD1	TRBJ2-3	TGTGCCAGCTCACCAGCCGGGAGCGCCGGACAGGGAAAGGCAGATACGCAGTATTTT	CASSPAGSAGQGKADTQYF
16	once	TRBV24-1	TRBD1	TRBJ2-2	TGTGCCACCAGTGACCAGACAGGGGGACGGACCGGGGAGCTGTTTTTT	CATSDQTGGRTGELFF
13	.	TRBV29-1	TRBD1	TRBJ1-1	TGCAGCGATGCAAGACAGGGGGCTGTCGAAGCTTTCTTT	CSDARQGAVEAFF
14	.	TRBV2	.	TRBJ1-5	TGTGCCAGCAATCTATCTGGAGGCAATCAGCCCCAGCATTTT	CASNLSGGNQPQHF
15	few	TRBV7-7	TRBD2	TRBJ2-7	TGTGCTAGCAGCTTAGCGGCTAGCGGGGCCTACGAGCAGTACTTC	CASSLAASGAYEQYF
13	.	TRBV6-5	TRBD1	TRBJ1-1	TGTGCCAGCAGGGACAGGGAGGTTACTGAAGCTTTCTTT	CASRDREVTEAFF
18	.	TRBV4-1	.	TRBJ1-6	TGCGCCAGCAGCCAAGATTTGGGCAGGGGATTAGATAATTCACCCCTCCACTTT	CASSQDLGRGLDNSPLHF